The present T cell receptor (beta chain) was sequenced within a study of beta chain features in type 1 diabetes. Notes on the study in general: In cDNA sequencing, cells with high TCR expression could be over-represented. Sampled from patients, naive, central memory and Treg TCRB repertoires appeared more similar than those sampled from healthy donors. Patients with type 1 diabetes showed fewer VDJ junction insertions and more deletions.

Sequencing targeted expressed TCRB transcripts, as all isolated RNA had been reverse transcribed. TCRdb's table, derived via immunoSEQ multiplex PCR, lists solely in-frame clones and lacks some. The sample comprises 250,000 to 300,000 clones, 8% of which are singletons, and approximately 0.99% rests with the top ten. The CDR3 has 14 amino acids. V shed 5 bases, J shed 6 bases, and the junction held 5 bases outside the gene matches. Per the germline V gene, CDR1 is MDHEN and CDR2 is SYDVKM. This clone was observed a few times. The antigen is undetermined. V gene TRBV28 combines with J gene TRBJ1-5; 9 bases are a match to TRBD1. Sequencing input: central memory CD4+ T cells from blood. The TCR comes from a woman aged 18-29 years in good health. The CDR3, as DNA: TGTGCCAGCAGTCCCGGACAGGGGAGTCAGCCCCAGCATTTT. Translated, it gives CASSPGQGSQPQHF. The complete variable domain, with remaining parts taken from reference TRBV28 and TRBJ1-5, reads DVKVTQSSRYLVKRTGEKVFLECVQDMDHENMFWYRQDPGLGLRLIYFSYDVKMKEKGDIPEGYSVSREKKERFSLILESASTNQTSMYLCASSPGQGSQPQHFGDGTRLSIL.